This T cell receptor (beta chain) was recovered during a study of blood T cell repertoires in COVID-19. Study details: From the United States, Italy and Spain came samples of acute and convalescent COVID-19. In each case, the material was cDNA or gDNA derived from T cells, B-cell-depleted T cells, or PBMCs.

Original data processing: Estimated nucleated cell counts came from reference gene primer amplification. Sequencing was performed with immunoSEQ multiplex PCR; in TCRdb, only in-frame clones are kept and a portion is missing. The V and J calls and clone size are taken from that table; D and trimming were inferred from the DNA. The sample has about 380,000 clones; roughly 91% are singletons. Two negative PCRs, clearance, or symptom resolution had been documented for recovered Cohort 3 donors. The sequenced material came from PBMCs or T cells enriched from blood (not recorded which). The receptor comes from a woman aged 18-29 years who had recovered from COVID-19.

CDR3 sequence reads: CATSRDLAGGEETQYF. CDR3 bases: TGTGCCACCAGCAGAGATCTAGCGGGGGGGGAGGAGACCCAGTACTTC. The J gene is TRBJ2-5, the V gene TRBV15; 12 bases agree with TRBD2. V gave up 0 bases and J gave up 5 bases; unmatched junction bases: 4. The CDR3 is 16 residues long. Per the germline V gene, CDR1 is LNHNV and CDR2 is YYDKDF (reference sequence). Full variable domain (rest looked up from reference TRBV15 and TRBJ2-5): DAMVIQNPRYQVTQFGKPVTLSCSQTLNHNVMYWYQQKSSQAPKLLFHYYDKDFNNEADTPDNFQSRRPNTSFCFLDIRSPGLGDTAMYLCATSRDLAGGEETQYFGPGTRLLVL.